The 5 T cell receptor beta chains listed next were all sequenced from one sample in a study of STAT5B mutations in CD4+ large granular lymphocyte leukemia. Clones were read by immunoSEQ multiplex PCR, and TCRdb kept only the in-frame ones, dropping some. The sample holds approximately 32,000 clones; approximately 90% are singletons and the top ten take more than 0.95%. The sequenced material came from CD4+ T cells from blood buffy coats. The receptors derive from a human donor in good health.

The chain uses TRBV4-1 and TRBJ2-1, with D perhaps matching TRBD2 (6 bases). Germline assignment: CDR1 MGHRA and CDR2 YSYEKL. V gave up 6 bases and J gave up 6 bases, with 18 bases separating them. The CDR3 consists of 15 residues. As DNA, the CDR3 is TGCGCCAGCAGGGGGGGTAATTGGTTGGGCAATGAGCAGTTCTTC. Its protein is CASRGGNWLGNEQFF.

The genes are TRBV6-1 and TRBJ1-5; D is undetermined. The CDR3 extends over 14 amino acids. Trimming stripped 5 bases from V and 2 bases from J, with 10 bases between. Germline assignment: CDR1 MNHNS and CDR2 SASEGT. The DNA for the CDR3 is TGTGCCAGCAGTTTAAGTGGTGGCAATCAGCCCCAGCATTTT. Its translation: CASSLSGGNQPQHF.

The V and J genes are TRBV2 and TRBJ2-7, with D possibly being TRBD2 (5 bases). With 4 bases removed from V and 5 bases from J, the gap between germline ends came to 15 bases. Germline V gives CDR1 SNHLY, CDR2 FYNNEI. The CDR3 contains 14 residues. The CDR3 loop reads CASSASSGWHEQYF. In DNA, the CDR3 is TGTGCCAGCAGTGCCTCCAGCGGTTGGCACGAGCAGTACTTC.

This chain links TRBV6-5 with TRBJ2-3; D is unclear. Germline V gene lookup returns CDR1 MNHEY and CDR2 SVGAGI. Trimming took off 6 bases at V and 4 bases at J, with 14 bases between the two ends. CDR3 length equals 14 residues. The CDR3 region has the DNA TGTGCCAGCAGCCGGACCCCAGGTGCAGATACGCAGTATTTT. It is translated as CASSRTPGADTQYF.

CDR3 residues: CASAIGVNTEAFF. The CDR3 DNA reads as TGTGCCAGCGCGATCGGGGTGAACACTGAAGCTTTCTTT. The gene calls are TRBV11-3 and TRBJ1-1; D is uncertain. Germline V gene sequence: CDR1 SGHNT, CDR2 YENEEA. The germline V and J ends were trimmed by 8 bases and 0 bases, with 10 bases remaining between them. The length of the CDR3 is 13 residues.